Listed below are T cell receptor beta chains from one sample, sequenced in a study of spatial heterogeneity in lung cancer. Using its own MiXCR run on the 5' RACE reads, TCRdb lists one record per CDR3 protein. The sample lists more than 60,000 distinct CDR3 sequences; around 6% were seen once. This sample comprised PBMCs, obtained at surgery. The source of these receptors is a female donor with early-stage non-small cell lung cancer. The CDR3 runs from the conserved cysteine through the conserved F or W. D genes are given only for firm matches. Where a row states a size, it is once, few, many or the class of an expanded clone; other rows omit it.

CDR3nt: TGTGCCAGCAGCCTCCAGGCGGTCCCCTACAATGAGCAGTTCTTC; CDR3aa: CASSLQAVPYNEQFF; j_gene: TRBJ2-1; len: 15; abundance: many; d_gene: NA; v_gene: TRBV5-6
CDR3nt: TGTGCCAGCAGTTTGACACACTATAGCAATCAGCCCCAGCATTTT; CDR3aa: CASSLTHYSNQPQHF; j_gene: TRBJ1-5; len: 15; abundance: few; d_gene: NA; v_gene: TRBV6-5
CDR3nt: TGTGCCAGCAGTTACTCGCCTGGTAATGAAAAACTGTTTTTT; CDR3aa: CASSYSPGNEKLFF; j_gene: TRBJ1-4; len: 14; abundance: NA; d_gene: NA; v_gene: TRBV6-6
CDR3nt: TGTGCCAGCAGTCACAGGGCTCTCGACGAGCAGTACTTC; CDR3aa: CASSHRALDEQYF; j_gene: TRBJ2-7; len: 13; abundance: many; d_gene: NA; v_gene: TRBV3-1
CDR3nt: TGTGCCAGCAGTTTTTACGGACATTTGGATACGCAGTATTTT; CDR3aa: CASSFYGHLDTQYF; j_gene: TRBJ2-3; len: 14; abundance: few; d_gene: NA; v_gene: TRBV28
CDR3nt: TGCGCCAGCAGCGGGGGACAGCCACAAGAGACCCAGTACTTC; CDR3aa: CASSGGQPQETQYF; j_gene: TRBJ2-5; len: 14; abundance: NA; d_gene: TRBD1; v_gene: TRBV5-1
CDR3nt: TGCGCCAGCACCTCAGCGGGAGGGGGGACCGGGGAGCTGTTTTTT; CDR3aa: CASTSAGGGTGELFF; j_gene: TRBJ2-2; len: 15; abundance: many; d_gene: TRBD2; v_gene: TRBV5-1
CDR3nt: TGTGCCAGCAGTGAAGCGAGGGACACTGAAGCTTTCTTT; CDR3aa: CASSEARDTEAFF; j_gene: TRBJ1-1; len: 13; abundance: many; d_gene: NA; v_gene: TRBV6-1
CDR3nt: TGTGCCAGCAGTGAGGAGACAGGGGCCCCATCGAACTATGGCTACACCTTC; CDR3aa: CASSEETGAPSNYGYTF; j_gene: TRBJ1-2; len: 17; abundance: NA; d_gene: TRBD1; v_gene: TRBV2
CDR3nt: TGTGCCAGCAGCTTAAGGACTAGCGGGAGGGCCGACTACGAGCAGTACTTC; CDR3aa: CASSLRTSGRADYEQYF; j_gene: TRBJ2-7; len: 17; abundance: few; d_gene: TRBD2; v_gene: TRBV7-3